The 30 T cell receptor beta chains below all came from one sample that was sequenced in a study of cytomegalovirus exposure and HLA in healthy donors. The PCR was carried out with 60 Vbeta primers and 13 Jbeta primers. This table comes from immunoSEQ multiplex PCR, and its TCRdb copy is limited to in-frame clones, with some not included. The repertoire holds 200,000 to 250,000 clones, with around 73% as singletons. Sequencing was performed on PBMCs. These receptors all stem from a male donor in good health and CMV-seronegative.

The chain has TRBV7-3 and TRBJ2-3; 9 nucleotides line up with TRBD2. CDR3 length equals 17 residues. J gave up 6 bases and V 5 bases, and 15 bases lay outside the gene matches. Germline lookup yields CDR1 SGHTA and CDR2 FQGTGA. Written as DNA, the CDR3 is TGTGCCAGCAGCGTCCGCCGGGCGGGAGGGCCCCAGGATACGCAGTATTTT. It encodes CASSVRRAGGPQDTQYF.

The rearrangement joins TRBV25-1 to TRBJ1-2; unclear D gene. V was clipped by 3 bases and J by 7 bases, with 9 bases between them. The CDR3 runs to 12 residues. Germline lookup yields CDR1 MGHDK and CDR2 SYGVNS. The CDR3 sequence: CASSDPPGGYTF. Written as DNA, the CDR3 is TGTGCCAGCAGTGATCCCCCCGGTGGCTACACCTTC.

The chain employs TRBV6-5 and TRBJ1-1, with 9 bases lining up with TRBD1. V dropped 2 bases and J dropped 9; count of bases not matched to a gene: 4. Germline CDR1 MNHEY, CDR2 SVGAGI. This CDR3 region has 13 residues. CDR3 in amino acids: CASSYVGTGQAFF. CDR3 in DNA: TGTGCCAGCAGTTACGTTGGGACAGGGCAAGCTTTCTTT.

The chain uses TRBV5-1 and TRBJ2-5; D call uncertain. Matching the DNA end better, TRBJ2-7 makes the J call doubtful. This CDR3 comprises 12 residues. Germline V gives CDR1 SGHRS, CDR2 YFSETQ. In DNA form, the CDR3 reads TGCGCCAGCAGCCTCGTCCCCTACGAGCAGTACTTC. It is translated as CASSLVPYEQYF.

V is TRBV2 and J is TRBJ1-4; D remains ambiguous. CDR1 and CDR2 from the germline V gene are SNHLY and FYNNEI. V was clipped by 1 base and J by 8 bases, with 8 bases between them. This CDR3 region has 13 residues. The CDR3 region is CASSEVESEKLFF. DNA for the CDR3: TGTGCCAGCAGTGAAGTGGAGAGCGAAAAACTGTTTTTT.

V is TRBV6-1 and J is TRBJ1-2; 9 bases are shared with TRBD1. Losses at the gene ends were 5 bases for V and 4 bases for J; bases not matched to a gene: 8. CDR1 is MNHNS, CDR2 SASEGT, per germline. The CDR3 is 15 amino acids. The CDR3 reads CASSTQGTGPYGYTF. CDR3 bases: TGTGCCAGCAGTACCCAGGGGACAGGGCCCTATGGCTACACCTTC.

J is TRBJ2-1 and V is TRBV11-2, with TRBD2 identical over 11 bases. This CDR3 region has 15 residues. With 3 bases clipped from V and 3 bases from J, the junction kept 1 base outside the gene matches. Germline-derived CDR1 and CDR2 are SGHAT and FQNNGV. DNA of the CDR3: TGTGCCAGCAGCTTGGGACTAGCGGTCTACAATGAGCAGTTCTTC. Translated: CASSLGLAVYNEQFF.

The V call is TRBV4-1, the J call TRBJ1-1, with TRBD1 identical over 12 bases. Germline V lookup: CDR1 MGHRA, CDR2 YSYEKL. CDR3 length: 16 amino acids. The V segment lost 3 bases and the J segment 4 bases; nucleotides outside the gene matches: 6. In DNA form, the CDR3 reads TGCGCCAGCAGCCAGGGACAGGGGGCTCTCTTCACTGAAGCTTTCTTT. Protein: CASSQGQGALFTEAFF.

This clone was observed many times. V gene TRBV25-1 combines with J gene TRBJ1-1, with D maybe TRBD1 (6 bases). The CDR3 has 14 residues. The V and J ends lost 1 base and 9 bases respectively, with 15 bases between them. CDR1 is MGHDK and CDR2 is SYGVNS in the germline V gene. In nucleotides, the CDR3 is TGTGCCAGCAGTGAATTTCAAGGGGGGGGTAAAGCTTTCTTT. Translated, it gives CASSEFQGGGKAFF.

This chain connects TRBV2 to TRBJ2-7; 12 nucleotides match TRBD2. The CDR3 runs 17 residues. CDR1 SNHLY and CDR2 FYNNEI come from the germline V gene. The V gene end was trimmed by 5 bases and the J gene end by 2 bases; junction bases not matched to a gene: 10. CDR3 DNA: TGTGCCAGCAGTAACGACCGGACTAGCGGGAATACCTACGAGCAGTACTTC. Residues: CASSNDRTSGNTYEQYF.

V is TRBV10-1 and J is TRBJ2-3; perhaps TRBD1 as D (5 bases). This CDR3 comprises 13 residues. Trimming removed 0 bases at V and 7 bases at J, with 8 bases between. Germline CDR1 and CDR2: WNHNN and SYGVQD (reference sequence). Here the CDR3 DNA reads TGCGCCAGCAGTGAGTCGGGGCAGAATACGCAGTATTTT. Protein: CASSESGQNTQYF.

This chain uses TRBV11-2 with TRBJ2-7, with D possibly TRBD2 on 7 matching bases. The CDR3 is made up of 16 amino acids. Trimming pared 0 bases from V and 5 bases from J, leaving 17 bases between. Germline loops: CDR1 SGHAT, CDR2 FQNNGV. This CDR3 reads CASSLESGGLKDEQYF. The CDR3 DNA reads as TGTGCCAGCAGCTTAGAATCCGGGGGGCTAAAGGACGAGCAGTACTTC.

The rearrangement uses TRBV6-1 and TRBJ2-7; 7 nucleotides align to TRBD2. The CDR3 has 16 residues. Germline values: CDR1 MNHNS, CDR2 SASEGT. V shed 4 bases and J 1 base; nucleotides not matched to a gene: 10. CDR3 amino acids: CASSAGGYWRSYEQYF. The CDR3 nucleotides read TGTGCCAGCAGTGCGGGGGGATACTGGAGGTCCTACGAGCAGTACTTC.

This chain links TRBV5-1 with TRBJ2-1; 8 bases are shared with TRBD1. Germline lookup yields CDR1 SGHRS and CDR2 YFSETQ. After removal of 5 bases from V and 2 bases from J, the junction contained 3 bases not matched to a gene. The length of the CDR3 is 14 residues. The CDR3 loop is CASRSQGAYNEQFF. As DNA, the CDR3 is TGCGCCAGCAGGTCACAGGGGGCCTACAATGAGCAGTTCTTC.

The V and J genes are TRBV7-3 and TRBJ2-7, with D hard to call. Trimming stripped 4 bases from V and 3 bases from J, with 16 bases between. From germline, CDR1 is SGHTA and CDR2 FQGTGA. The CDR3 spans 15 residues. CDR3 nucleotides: TGTGCCAGCAGCTCCGACGCGTCAGGTTACTACGAGCAGTACTTC. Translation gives CASSSDASGYYEQYF.

The CDR3, as DNA: TGCAGCGACATACAGGGCACAGATACGCAGTATTTT. This codes for CSDIQGTDTQYF. The rearrangement uses TRBV29-1 and TRBJ2-3; TRBD1 is a possible D gene (5 bases). V dropped 7 bases and J dropped 1 base, with 9 bases sitting between them. Per the germline V gene, CDR1 is SQVTM and CDR2 is ANQGSEA. The CDR3 is 12 residues long.

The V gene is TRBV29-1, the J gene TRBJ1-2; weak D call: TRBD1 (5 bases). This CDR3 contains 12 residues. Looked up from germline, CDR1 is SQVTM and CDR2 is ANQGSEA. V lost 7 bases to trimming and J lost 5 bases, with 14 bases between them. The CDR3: CSAWTPRYGYTF. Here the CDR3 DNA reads TGCAGCGCCTGGACACCAAGATATGGCTACACCTTC.

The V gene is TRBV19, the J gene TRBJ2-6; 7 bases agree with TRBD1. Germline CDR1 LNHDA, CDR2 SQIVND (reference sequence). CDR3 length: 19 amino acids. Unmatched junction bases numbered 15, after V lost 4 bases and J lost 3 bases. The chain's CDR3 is CASSTQYPRQGRGANVLTF. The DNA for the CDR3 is TGTGCCAGTAGTACCCAATACCCGCGACAGGGTCGTGGGGCCAACGTCCTGACTTTC.

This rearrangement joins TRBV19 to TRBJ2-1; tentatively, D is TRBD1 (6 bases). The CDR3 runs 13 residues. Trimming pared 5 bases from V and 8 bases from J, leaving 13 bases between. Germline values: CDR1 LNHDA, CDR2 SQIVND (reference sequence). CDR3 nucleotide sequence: TGTGCCAGTAGTCTGGGGGCCACGGATGAGCAGTTCTTC. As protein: CASSLGATDEQFF.

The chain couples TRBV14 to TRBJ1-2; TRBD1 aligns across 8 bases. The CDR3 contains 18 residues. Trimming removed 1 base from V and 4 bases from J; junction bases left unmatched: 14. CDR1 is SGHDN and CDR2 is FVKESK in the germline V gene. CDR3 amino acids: CASSQAGQGLRLSYGYTF. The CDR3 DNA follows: TGTGCCAGCAGCCAAGCAGGACAGGGCTTAAGATTATCCTATGGCTACACCTTC.

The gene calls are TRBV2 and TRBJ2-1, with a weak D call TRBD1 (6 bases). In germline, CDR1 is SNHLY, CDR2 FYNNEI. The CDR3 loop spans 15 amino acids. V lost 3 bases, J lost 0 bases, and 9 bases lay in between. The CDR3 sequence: CASSERGSSYNEQFF. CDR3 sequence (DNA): TGTGCCAGCAGTGAGAGGGGGAGCTCCTACAATGAGCAGTTCTTC. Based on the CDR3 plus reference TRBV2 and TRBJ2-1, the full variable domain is EPEVTQTPSHQVTQMGQEVILRCVPISNHLYFYWYRQILGQKVEFLVSFYNNEISEKSEIFDDQFSVERPDGSNFTLKIRSTKLEDSAMYFCASSERGSSYNEQFFGPGTRLTVL.

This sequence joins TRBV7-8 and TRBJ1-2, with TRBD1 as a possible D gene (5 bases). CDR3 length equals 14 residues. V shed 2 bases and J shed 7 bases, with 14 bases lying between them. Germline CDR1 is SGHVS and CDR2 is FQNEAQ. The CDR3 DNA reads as TGTGCCAGCAGCTTAACCGACAGTTCTTTTGGCTACACCTTC. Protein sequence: CASSLTDSSFGYTF.

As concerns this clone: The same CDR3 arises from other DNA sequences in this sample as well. CDR3 protein: CSVETGWGYTF. CDR3 in DNA: TGCAGCGTGGAGACAGGTTGGGGCTACACCTTC. The rearrangement uses TRBV29-1 and TRBJ1-2; TRBD1 is a possible D gene (6 bases). Germline CDR1 reads SQVTM; CDR2 reads ANQGSEA. The V end lost 6 bases, the J end lost 8 bases, and 13 bases lay between the germline ends. CDR3 size: 11 residues.

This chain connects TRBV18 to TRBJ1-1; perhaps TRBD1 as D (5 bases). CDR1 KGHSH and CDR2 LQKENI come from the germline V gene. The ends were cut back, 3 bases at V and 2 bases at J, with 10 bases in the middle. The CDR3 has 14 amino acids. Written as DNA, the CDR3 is TGTGCCAGCTCACCGAGACAGTTCAACACTGAAGCTTTCTTT. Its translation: CASSPRQFNTEAFF.

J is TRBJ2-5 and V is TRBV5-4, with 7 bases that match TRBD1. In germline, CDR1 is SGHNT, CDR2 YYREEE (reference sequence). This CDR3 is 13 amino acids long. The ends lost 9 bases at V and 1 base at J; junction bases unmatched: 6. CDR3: CATKRDSQETQYF. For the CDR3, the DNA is TGTGCCACCAAACGGGACAGCCAAGAGACCCAGTACTTC.

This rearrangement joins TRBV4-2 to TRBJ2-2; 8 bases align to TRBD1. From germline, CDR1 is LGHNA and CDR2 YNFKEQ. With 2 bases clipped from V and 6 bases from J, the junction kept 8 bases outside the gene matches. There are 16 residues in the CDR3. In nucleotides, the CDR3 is TGTGCCAGCAGCCAACCTGACAGGGGTCCCTCCGGGGAGCTGTTTTTT. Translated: CASSQPDRGPSGELFF.

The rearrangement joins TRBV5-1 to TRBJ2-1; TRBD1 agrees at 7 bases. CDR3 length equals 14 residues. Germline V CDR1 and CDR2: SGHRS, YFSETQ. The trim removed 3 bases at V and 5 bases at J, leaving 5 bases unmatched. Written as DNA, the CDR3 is TGCGCCAGCAGCTCCCGGGACAGCCACAATGAGCAGTTCTTC. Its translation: CASSSRDSHNEQFF.

This CDR3 is CASSLGSSRGRVEQYF. CDR3 coding DNA: TGCGCCAGCAGCTTGGGATCGTCCAGGGGGAGAGTGGAGCAGTACTTC. This sequence joins TRBV5-1 and TRBJ2-7, with TRBD1 matching 7 bases. CDR3 length: 16 amino acids. Germline V lookup: CDR1 SGHRS, CDR2 YFSETQ. Trimming took 0 bases from V and 7 from J; bases not matched to a gene: 13. The whole variable domain, remainder taken from reference TRBV5-1 and TRBJ2-7, is KAGVTQTPRYLIKTRGQQVTLSCSPISGHRSVSWYQQTPGQGLQFLFEYFSETQRNKGNFPGRFSGRQFSNSRSEMNVSTLELGDSALYLCASSLGSSRGRVEQYFGPGTRLTVT.

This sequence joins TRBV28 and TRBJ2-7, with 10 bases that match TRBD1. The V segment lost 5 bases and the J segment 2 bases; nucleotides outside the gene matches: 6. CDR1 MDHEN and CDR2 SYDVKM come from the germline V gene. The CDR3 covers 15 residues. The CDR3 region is CASSKGTGEAYEQYF. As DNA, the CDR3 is TGTGCCAGCAGTAAAGGGACAGGGGAGGCCTACGAGCAGTACTTC.

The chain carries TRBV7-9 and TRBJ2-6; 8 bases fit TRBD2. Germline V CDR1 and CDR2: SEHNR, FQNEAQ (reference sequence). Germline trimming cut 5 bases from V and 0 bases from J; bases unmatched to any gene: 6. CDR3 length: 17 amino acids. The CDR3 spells CASSDRGGPSGANVLTF. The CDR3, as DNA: TGTGCCAGCAGCGACCGGGGGGGCCCCTCTGGGGCCAACGTCCTGACTTTC.